Below are 30 T cell receptor beta chains sequenced from a single sample in a study of T-cell reconstitution after alpha-beta-depleted transplantation in children. Molecular barcoding with unique molecular identifiers was used for the TCRbeta library. MiXCR, run by TCRdb on the PCR reads, gives a single entry per CDR3 protein. The sample has about 230,000 distinct CDR3 sequences; 9% to 10% are singletons. This material consisted of PBMCs from the stem cell graft donor, taken from the stem cell graft. The receptors were gathered from a human donor who donated a stem cell graft to a child with SCID.

The V gene is TRBV7-3, the J gene TRBJ2-1; 8 bases align to TRBD2. The V segment lost 3 bases and the J segment 9 bases; nucleotides outside the gene matches: 13. Per germline, CDR1 SGHTA and CDR2 FQGTGA. The CDR3 sequence is 16 residues long. CDR3: CASSFGPRGGSGEQFF. CDR3 DNA sequence: TGTGCCAGCAGCTTTGGGCCACGGGGGGGATCTGGTGAGCAGTTCTTC. The full variable domain, in which reference TRBV7-3 and TRBJ2-1 provide the parts outside the CDR3, is GAGVSQTPSNKVTEKGKYVELRCDPISGHTALYWYRQSLGQGPEFLIYFQGTGAADDSGLPNDRFFAVRPEGSVSTLKIQRTERGDSAVYLCASSFGPRGGSGEQFFGPGTRLTVL.

At least ten counts were recorded for this clonotype. The V and J genes are TRBV20-1 and TRBJ2-1, with 10 bases matching TRBD2. This CDR3 has 17 residues. V gave up 6 bases and J gave up 0 bases; unmatched junction bases: 11. Germline lookup yields CDR1 DFQATT and CDR2 SNEGSKA (reference sequence). The CDR3 DNA sequence: TGCAGTGCCAACCTAGCGGGGGCCCAGTTCTCCTACAATGAGCAGTTCTTC. Translating it yields CSANLAGAQFSYNEQFF.

This clonotype was seen repeatedly, ten times or more. The V gene is TRBV27, the J gene TRBJ1-1; tentative D call: TRBD1 (5 bases). Germline CDR1 and CDR2: MNHEY and SMNVEV (reference sequence). This CDR3 region has 14 residues. Between the trimmed V and J ends, which lost 6 bases and 1 base, there was a span of 12 bases. CDR3 nucleotides: TGTGCCAGCAGGCAGGGACGGACGAACACTGAAGCTTTCTTT. It encodes CASRQGRTNTEAFF.

This clonotype was detected many times. The chain is built from TRBV27 and TRBJ2-1, with TRBD1 matching over 9 bases. CDR3 length equals 19 residues. Germline V lookup: CDR1 MNHEY, CDR2 SMNVEV (reference sequence). Losses at the gene ends were 3 bases for V and 0 bases for J; bases not matched to a gene: 12. The CDR3 here is CASSLVWDRDPSSYNEQFF. In nucleotides, the CDR3 is TGTGCCAGCAGTTTGGTATGGGACAGGGATCCGAGCTCCTACAATGAGCAGTTCTTC.

This clonotype was seen ten or more times. The genes are TRBV3-1 and TRBJ2-3; 13 bases are shared with TRBD2. The CDR3 extends over 17 amino acids. Trimming removed 4 bases from V and 3 bases from J; junction bases left unmatched: 7. CDR1 and CDR2 from the germline V gene are LGHDT and YNNKEL (reference sequence). Here the CDR3 DNA reads TGTGCCAGCAGCCGGGGACTAGCGGGGCCCAAGACAGATACGCAGTATTTT. It yields the protein CASSRGLAGPKTDTQYF.

This clonotype was observed at least ten times. The chain couples TRBV11-1 to TRBJ2-1; 9 bases are a match to TRBD2. After removal of 5 bases from V and 7 bases from J, the junction contained 9 bases not matched to a gene. This CDR3 region has 15 residues. Germline loops: CDR1 SGHAT, CDR2 FQDESV (reference sequence). The CDR3 protein is CASSRAGGRTNEQFF. In DNA form, the CDR3 reads TGTGCCAGCAGCCGAGCGGGGGGCAGGACGAATGAGCAGTTCTTC.

Many counts were recorded for this clonotype. The CDR3: CSARGDRGPIYEQYF. The DNA of the CDR3 is TGCAGTGCTAGAGGGGACAGGGGGCCCATCTACGAGCAGTACTTC. The chain has TRBV20-1 and TRBJ2-7; 12 nucleotides match TRBD1. CDR1 and CDR2 from the germline V gene are DFQATT and SNEGSKA (reference sequence). The CDR3 consists of 15 residues. The trim removed 1 base at V and 3 bases at J, leaving 4 bases unmatched.

This clonotype was detected ten times or more. The rearrangement uses TRBV9 and TRBJ2-3; TRBD2 agrees at 8 bases. Trimming removed 6 bases from V and 0 bases from J; junction bases left unmatched: 12. CDR1 is SGDLS and CDR2 is YYNGEE in the germline V gene. This CDR3 is 17 amino acids long. The CDR3 spells CASTGRAGGPSTDTQYF. CDR3 coding DNA: TGTGCCAGCACCGGACGGGCGGGGGGCCCTAGCACAGATACGCAGTATTTT.

This clonotype was seen more than once but under ten times. This chain links TRBV4-2 with TRBJ2-3; D is ambiguous. The CDR3 has 15 amino acids. V was cut by 0 bases and J by 2 bases, with 9 bases left in between. Germline V gene lookup returns CDR1 LGHNA and CDR2 YNFKEQ. CDR3 coding DNA: TGTGCCAGCAGCCAAGATCTAGTAGCCACAGATACGCAGTATTTT. Translating gives CASSQDLVATDTQYF.

This clonotype was seen repeatedly, ten times or more. The gene calls are TRBV27 and TRBJ2-1, with 10 bases aligning to TRBD1. This CDR3 has 16 amino acids. V lost 6 bases to trimming and J lost 6 bases; unmatched junction nucleotides: 11. CDR1 and CDR2 from the germline V gene are MNHEY and SMNVEV (reference sequence). The CDR3 DNA reads as TGTGCCAGCAGCGCTTACCGACAGGGGGCGGCCAATGAGCAGTTCTTC. The encoded protein is CASSAYRQGAANEQFF.

This clonotype was counted at least ten times. The CDR3 nucleotides are TGCAGTGCTGGGGGACAGGAGACGAACACCGGGGAGCTGTTTTTT. Protein: CSAGGQETNTGELFF. The genes are TRBV20-1 and TRBJ2-2; the match to TRBD1 covers 8 bases. V was pared by 5 bases and J by 0 bases, with 5 bases of the junction left unmatched. Germline V gene data show CDR1 as DFQATT and CDR2 as SNEGSKA (reference sequence). The CDR3 contains 15 residues.

This clonotype was picked up many times. The chain combines TRBV4-1 with TRBJ2-2, with 7 bases aligning to TRBD1. From germline, CDR1 is MGHRA and CDR2 YSYEKL. The CDR3 totals 19 residues. Unmatched junction bases numbered 18, after V lost 1 base and J lost 7 bases. For the CDR3, the DNA is TGCGCCAGCAGCCAAGTAATCCCTAGGGGGCTAGAAGTATTCGGGGAGCTGTTTTTT. This translates into CASSQVIPRGLEVFGELFF.

The J gene is TRBJ2-1, the V gene TRBV11-1; unclear D gene. V gave up 5 bases and J gave up 3 bases, with 8 bases separating them. The length of the CDR3 is 13 residues. Germline V lookup: CDR1 SGHAT, CDR2 FQDESV (reference sequence). The CDR3 loop is CASSPRNYNEQFF. CDR3 DNA: TGTGCCAGCAGCCCAAGGAACTACAATGAGCAGTTCTTC.

In its sample, this clonotype was seen many times. The chain has TRBV7-3 and TRBJ1-1, with no clear D. The CDR3 totals 13 residues. The germline V gene encodes CDR1 SGHTA and CDR2 FQGTGA. Trimming cost V 0 bases and J 5 bases, with 7 bases left between them. CDR3 sequence: CASSLTVTTEAFF. The CDR3 coding sequence is TGTGCCAGCAGCTTAACGGTTACTACTGAAGCTTTCTTT. The full variable domain, completed using reference TRBV7-3 and TRBJ1-1, is GAGVSQTPSNKVTEKGKYVELRCDPISGHTALYWYRQSLGQGPEFLIYFQGTGAADDSGLPNDRFFAVRPEGSVSTLKIQRTERGDSAVYLCASSLTVTTEAFFGQGTRLTVV.

There are many counts of this clonotype. The gene calls are TRBV5-5 and TRBJ1-1; D uncertain. Trimming took off 4 bases at V and 2 bases at J, with 6 bases between the two ends. Germline V lookup: CDR1 SGHKS, CDR2 YYEKEE (reference sequence). The CDR3 spans 12 residues. CDR3 loop: CASSLINTEAFF. The CDR3 DNA reads as TGTGCCAGCAGCCTTATCAACACTGAAGCTTTCTTT.

There are many counts of this clonotype. The CDR3 DNA is TGTGCCATCAGTGATACGGTCTTGGGGGAGACCCAGTACTTC. Translating it yields CAISDTVLGETQYF. The chain uses TRBV10-3 and TRBJ2-5; D unresolved. Germline CDR1 is ENHRY and CDR2 is SYGVKD. The V end lost 3 bases, the J end lost 5 bases, and 13 bases lay between the germline ends. The CDR3 contains 14 residues.

This clonotype was counted ten times or more. V gene TRBV11-2 combines with J gene TRBJ1-4, with D hard to call. The CDR3 sequence is 19 residues long. The germline CDR1 and CDR2 sequences are SGHAT and FQNNGV. V was shortened by 1 base and J by 2 bases, with 20 bases between the two germline ends. CDR3 sequence (DNA): TGTGCCAGCAGCTTAGTACCCCCGGTGCGGGGAGCGACTAATGAAAAACTGTTTTTT. Amino acid sequence: CASSLVPPVRGATNEKLFF.

The sample holds many counts of this clonotype. The chain couples TRBV2 to TRBJ1-1, with TRBD1 as a possible D gene (6 bases). The CDR3 totals 13 residues. Germline V gene sequence: CDR1 SNHLY, CDR2 FYNNEI. The ends were cut back, 10 bases at V and 2 bases at J, with 14 bases in the middle. CDR3 region: CATHRDFNTEAFF. CDR3 bases: TGTGCCACACACAGGGATTTTAACACTGAAGCTTTCTTT.

The chain couples TRBV7-3 to TRBJ1-1, with no clear D. Germline CDR1 and CDR2: SGHTA and FQGTGA. V lost 3 bases and J lost 3, with 11 bases in between. The CDR3 contains 14 residues. CDR3 protein: CASSFKPRDTEAFF. DNA of the CDR3: TGTGCCAGCAGCTTTAAACCGAGGGACACTGAAGCTTTCTTT. Variable domain in full (rest from reference TRBV7-3 and TRBJ1-1): GAGVSQTPSNKVTEKGKYVELRCDPISGHTALYWYRQSLGQGPEFLIYFQGTGAADDSGLPNDRFFAVRPEGSVSTLKIQRTERGDSAVYLCASSFKPRDTEAFFGQGTRLTVV.

This clonotype was seen ten or more times. The V call is TRBV20-1, the J call TRBJ2-3, with 13 bases lining up with TRBD2. The V segment lost 6 bases and the J segment 2 bases; nucleotides outside the gene matches: 14. Per the germline V gene, CDR1 is DFQATT and CDR2 is SNEGSKA (reference sequence). The CDR3 has 18 residues. CDR3: CSAIPGLAGSTSTDTQYF. The CDR3 coding sequence is TGCAGTGCCATTCCGGGACTAGCGGGGTCGACGTCCACAGATACGCAGTATTTT.

The chain joins TRBV29-1 to TRBJ2-3; 10 bases match TRBD1. The J segment lost 4 bases and the V segment lost 3 bases, leaving 7 bases of the junction unmatched. The V gene's germline CDR1 is SQVTM and CDR2 ANQGSEA. The CDR3 consists of 15 residues. The CDR3 DNA follows: TGCAGCGTTGAGGGAGACAGGGGGCTTGCAGATACGCAGTATTTT. Its translation: CSVEGDRGLADTQYF.

This clonotype was counted ten times or more. The chain combines TRBV11-2 with TRBJ1-1; tentatively, D is TRBD1 (5 bases). V lost 8 bases, J lost 1 base, and 11 bases lay in between. The CDR3 covers 13 residues. Germline V gives CDR1 SGHAT, CDR2 FQNNGV. The CDR3 loop is CASGPDRNTEAFF. The CDR3 nucleotides read TGTGCCAGCGGACCCGACAGGAACACTGAAGCTTTCTTT.

This clonotype was counted only a few times. One base away lies a much larger clone, so this may be a sequencing read error. V is TRBV30 and J is TRBJ2-2; D is unclear. V lost 2 bases to trimming and J lost 1 base, with 2 bases between them. Germline V gene lookup returns CDR1 GTSNPN and CDR2 SVGIG (reference sequence). The CDR3 sequence is 12 residues long. The CDR3 sequence: CAWSLNTGELFF. CDR3 in DNA: TGTGCCTGGAGTCTGAACACCGGGGAGCTGTTTTTT.

This clonotype was observed at least ten times. This sequence joins TRBV5-1 and TRBJ1-2; TRBD1 is a possible D gene (5 bases). Germline V CDR1 and CDR2: SGHRS, YFSETQ. The length of the CDR3 is 15 residues. V was shortened by 0 bases and J by 3 bases, with 12 bases between the two germline ends. Written as DNA, the CDR3 is TGCGCCAGCAGCTTGGGATTCTTACAGGACTATGGCTACACCTTC. Translated: CASSLGFLQDYGYTF.

The genes are TRBV25-1 and TRBJ2-2; 7 bases map to TRBD1. Losses at the gene ends were 2 bases for V and 3 bases for J; bases not matched to a gene: 3. CDR3 length equals 15 residues. Germline V gene data show CDR1 as MGHDK and CDR2 as SYGVNS. CDR3 sequence reads: CASSEDRDHTGELFF. In nucleotides, the CDR3 is TGTGCCAGCAGTGAAGACAGGGATCACACCGGGGAGCTGTTTTTT.

This clonotype has ten or more counts. The chain uses TRBV7-9 and TRBJ1-4; D not resolved. Between the trimmed V and J ends, which lost 2 bases and 5 bases, there was a span of 12 bases. Germline values: CDR1 SEHNR, CDR2 FQNEAQ (reference sequence). This CDR3 region has 15 residues. This CDR3 is CASSLIADPNEKLFF. The CDR3 nucleotides read TGTGCCAGCAGCTTAATCGCGGACCCAAATGAAAAACTGTTTTTT.

Ten or more counts support this clonotype. The chain carries TRBV5-1 and TRBJ1-4; 9 positions match TRBD1. This CDR3 is 15 amino acids long. The germline gives CDR1 SGHRS, CDR2 YFSETQ. V was clipped by 4 bases and J by 4 bases; unmatched bases: 5. The CDR3 DNA reads TGCGCCAGCAGCGGGGGGACAGGGTTTAATGAAAAACTGTTTTTT. As protein: CASSGGTGFNEKLFF.

This clonotype was counted many times. The genes are TRBV29-1 and TRBJ2-2; D gene uncertain. Germline CDR1 reads SQVTM; CDR2 reads ANQGSEA. This CDR3 contains 14 residues. Between the trimmed V and J ends, which lost 4 bases and 1 base, there was a span of 10 bases. CDR3 region: CSVGGSMNTGELFF. Written as DNA, the CDR3 is TGCAGCGTTGGAGGATCAATGAACACCGGGGAGCTGTTTTTT.

There are many counts of this clonotype. The chain links TRBV27 to TRBJ2-1; 8 positions agree with TRBD1. V shed 4 bases, J shed 2 bases, and the junction held 7 bases outside the gene matches. CDR1 and CDR2 from the germline V gene are MNHEY and SMNVEV (reference sequence). The CDR3 contains 16 residues. The CDR3 DNA is TGTGCCAGCAGTTACCTCCGGACAGGGACCTACAATGAGCAGTTCTTC. Amino acids: CASSYLRTGTYNEQFF.

This clonotype was observed at least ten times. This chain connects TRBV4-2 to TRBJ2-2; TRBD1 agrees at 7 bases. CDR3 length equals 15 residues. The V gene end was trimmed by 4 bases and the J gene end by 7 bases; junction bases not matched to a gene: 9. The germline V gene has CDR1 LGHNA and CDR2 YNFKEQ. The CDR3 reads CASSRRQGSDGELFF. In DNA form, the CDR3 reads TGTGCCAGCAGCCGAAGACAGGGATCGGACGGGGAGCTGTTTTTT.